The rows below give T cell receptor beta chains drawn from one sample of a study of technical replicates of blood from several donors. TCRdb's copy holds only in-frame clones and misses some; the assay was immunoSEQ multiplex PCR. The data show some 30,000 clones, with around nine tenths seen just once and approximately 4.5% held by the top ten. The sample taken for sequencing was PBMCs. The receptors were gathered from a human donor in good health. Some clones in this sample may be carry-over from other donors' samples. Each CDR3 is given with its conserved first and last residue. The D gene is left open where the match is weak. The size field is filled for only some rows; it gives once, few, many or a size class.

d_gene	v_gene	len	abundance	j_gene	CDR3aa	CDR3nt
TRBD1	TRBV9	14	.	TRBJ1-1	CASSSRTGNTEAFF	TGTGCCAGCAGCTCCCGGACAGGGAACACTGAAGCTTTCTTT
TRBD1	TRBV6-6	14	.	TRBJ2-7	CASRGQSKTYEQYF	TGTGCCAGCAGGGGACAGAGTAAAACCTACGAGCAGTACTTC
TRBD1	TRBV7-2	17	.	TRBJ2-1	CASSLYAGTGSLNEQFF	TGTGCCAGCAGTCTCTACGCCGGGACAGGGAGTTTGAATGAGCAGTTCTTC
TRBD2	TRBV30	14	.	TRBJ2-1	CASEAGGGYNEQFF	TGTGCCTCCGAAGCGGGAGGAGGTTACAATGAGCAGTTCTTC
.	TRBV6-5	14	few	TRBJ2-7	CASSGRQSSYEQYF	TGTGCCAGCAGTGGAAGACAGAGCTCCTACGAGCAGTACTTC
.	TRBV2	12	.	TRBJ1-2	CASRLTNYGYTF	TGTGCCAGCCGACTGACTAACTATGGCTACACCTTC
TRBD1	TRBV5-1	15	.	TRBJ2-5	CASSSLGQVQETQYF	TGCGCCAGCAGCTCCCTGGGACAGGTCCAAGAGACCCAGTACTTC
.	TRBV4-3	15	.	TRBJ1-2	CASSHEDSGDYGYTF	TGCGCCAGCAGCCATGAGGACAGTGGGGATTATGGCTACACCTTC
.	TRBV12-5	11	.	TRBJ1-3	CASGSPRTIYF	TGTGCTAGTGGTTCCCCGCGGACCATATATTTT
.	TRBV29-1	13	.	TRBJ2-2	CSVEAANTGELFF	TGCAGCGTTGAAGCAGCGAACACCGGGGAGCTGTTTTTT
.	TRBV7-9	13	.	TRBJ2-5	CASSTILTETQYF	TGTGCCAGCAGCACGATACTAACGGAGACCCAGTACTTC
.	TRBV15	16	.	TRBJ1-2	CATSPEGGLGGYGYTF	TGTGCCACCAGCCCCGAGGGAGGGCTAGGCGGATATGGCTACACCTTC
.	TRBV7-2	15	.	TRBJ1-5	CASSLSGVGNQPQHF	TGTGCCAGCAGCTTATCAGGGGTGGGTAATCAGCCCCAGCATTTT
TRBD2	TRBV9	15	.	TRBJ2-3	CASSVRAGSTDTQYF	TGTGCCAGCAGCGTAAGAGCGGGATCCACAGATACGCAGTATTTT
TRBD1	TRBV6-5	13	.	TRBJ2-1	CASSNDRDGEQFF	TGTGCCAGCAGCAACGACAGGGATGGCGAGCAGTTCTTC
TRBD1	TRBV5-6	13	.	TRBJ2-7	CASSLGTGDEQYF	TGTGCCAGCAGCTTAGGGACAGGGGACGAGCAGTACTTC
TRBD2	TRBV4-1	15	.	TRBJ2-7	CASSQGGAGLREQYF	TGCGCCAGCAGCCAGGGCGGAGCGGGATTGAGAGAGCAGTACTTC
TRBD1	TRBV6-1	15	once	TRBJ2-7	CASSGTGGPRDEQYF	TGTGCCAGCAGTGGAACAGGGGGCCCCAGGGACGAGCAGTACTTC
TRBD1	TRBV5-4	13	.	TRBJ2-5	CASSNQGAETQYF	TGTGCCAGCAGCAATCAGGGGGCCGAGACCCAGTACTTC
TRBD2	TRBV4-3	16	.	TRBJ2-1	CASSQRGLREFNEQFF	TGCGCCAGCAGCCAAAGGGGTTTGCGGGAGTTCAATGAGCAGTTCTTC
TRBD2	TRBV7-2	18	.	TRBJ2-5	CASSLWPSGGLHQETQYF	TGTGCCAGCAGCTTATGGCCTAGCGGGGGCCTACATCAAGAGACCCAGTACTTC
TRBD1	TRBV18	14	few	TRBJ2-7	CASSHRTGRDEQYF	TGTGCCAGCTCACACCGGACAGGGCGGGACGAGCAGTACTTC
.	TRBV20-1	11	.	TRBJ1-2	CSASLDTQQHF	TGCAGTGCTAGCCTGGACACTCAGCAGCACTTC
.	TRBV21-1	13	.	TRBJ1-4	CAGGGATNEKLFF	TGTGCCGGGGGAGGGGCAACTAATGAAAAACTGTTTTTT
.	TRBV2	16	.	TRBJ1-4	CASGPPNTGMDEKLFF	TGTGCCAGCGGACCCCCCAATACAGGGATGGATGAAAAACTGTTTTTT
TRBD1	TRBV30	18	.	TRBJ1-6	CAWSGGTGGPFLYSPLHF	TGTGCCTGGAGTGGTGGGACAGGGGGCCCTTTTCTGTATTCACCCCTCCACTTT
.	TRBV13	14	.	TRBJ1-5	CASTAGALNQPQHF	TGTGCCAGCACGGCAGGGGCTTTGAATCAGCCCCAGCATTTT
TRBD2	TRBV6-5	13	.	TRBJ2-1	CASGKKRDWEQFF	TGTGCCAGCGGAAAAAAGCGGGATTGGGAGCAGTTCTTC
.	TRBV29-1	13	.	TRBJ2-5	CSVSGAGGETQYF	TGCAGCGTTTCAGGGGCAGGGGGGGAGACCCAGTACTTC
TRBD2	TRBV2	15	.	TRBJ2-1	CASSDLGLAYLEQFF	TGTGCCAGCAGTGATCTGGGACTAGCATACCTTGAGCAGTTCTTC
.	TRBV6-1	14	.	TRBJ2-7	CASSAASGFDEQYF	TGTGCCAGCAGTGCTGCCTCGGGATTCGACGAGCAGTACTTC
.	TRBV6-5	14	.	TRBJ1-2	CASKLGGNNYGYTF	TGTGCCAGCAAGCTAGGGGGAAATAACTATGGCTACACCTTC
TRBD1	TRBV6-5	14	.	TRBJ2-1	CASRPGQQYNEQFF	TGTGCCAGCAGGCCGGGACAGCAGTACAATGAGCAGTTCTTC
.	TRBV7-2	15	.	TRBJ2-3	CASSATRGASGTQYF	TGTGCCAGCAGCGCAACACGGGGGGCCTCGGGTACGCAGTATTTT
TRBD1	TRBV29-1	15	once	TRBJ2-4	CSVYPTGLGQNIQYF	TGCAGCGTCTACCCGACAGGGTTGGGCCAAAACATTCAGTACTTC
.	TRBV7-8	15	.	TRBJ1-5	CASSLVAEPNQPQHF	TGTGCCAGCAGCTTAGTTGCAGAACCCAATCAGCCCCAGCATTTT
TRBD1	TRBV11-2	17	.	TRBJ2-2	CASSLDAATGVNGELFF	TGTGCCAGCAGCTTAGACGCCGCGACAGGGGTGAACGGGGAGCTGTTTTTT